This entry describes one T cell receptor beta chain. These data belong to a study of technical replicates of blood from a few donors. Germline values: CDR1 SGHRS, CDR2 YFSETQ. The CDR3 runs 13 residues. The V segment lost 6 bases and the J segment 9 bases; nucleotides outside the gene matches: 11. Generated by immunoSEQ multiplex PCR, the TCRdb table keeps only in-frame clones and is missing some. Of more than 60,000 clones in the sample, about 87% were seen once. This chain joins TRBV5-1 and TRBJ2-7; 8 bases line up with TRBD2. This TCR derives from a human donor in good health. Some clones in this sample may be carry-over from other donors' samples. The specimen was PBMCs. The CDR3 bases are TGCGCCAGCAACCCGGGGGGGGCGTTGGTGCAGTACTTC. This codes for CASNPGGALVQYF.